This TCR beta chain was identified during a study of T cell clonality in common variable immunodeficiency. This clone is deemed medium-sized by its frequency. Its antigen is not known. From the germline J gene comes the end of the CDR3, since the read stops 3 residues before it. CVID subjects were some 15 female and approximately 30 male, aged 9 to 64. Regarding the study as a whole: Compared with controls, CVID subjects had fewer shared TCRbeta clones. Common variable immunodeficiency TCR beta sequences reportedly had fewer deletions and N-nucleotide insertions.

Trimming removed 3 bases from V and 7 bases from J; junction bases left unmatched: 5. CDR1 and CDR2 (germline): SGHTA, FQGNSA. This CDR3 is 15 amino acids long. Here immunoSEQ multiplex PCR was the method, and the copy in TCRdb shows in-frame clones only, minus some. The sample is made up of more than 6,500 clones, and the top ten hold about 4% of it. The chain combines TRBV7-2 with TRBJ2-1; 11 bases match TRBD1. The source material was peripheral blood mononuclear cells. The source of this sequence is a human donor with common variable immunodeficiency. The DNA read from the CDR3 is TGTGCCAGCAGCTTTTCCGGGACAGGGGGAAATGAG. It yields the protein CASSFSGTGGNE. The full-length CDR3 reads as CASSFSGTGGNEQFF.